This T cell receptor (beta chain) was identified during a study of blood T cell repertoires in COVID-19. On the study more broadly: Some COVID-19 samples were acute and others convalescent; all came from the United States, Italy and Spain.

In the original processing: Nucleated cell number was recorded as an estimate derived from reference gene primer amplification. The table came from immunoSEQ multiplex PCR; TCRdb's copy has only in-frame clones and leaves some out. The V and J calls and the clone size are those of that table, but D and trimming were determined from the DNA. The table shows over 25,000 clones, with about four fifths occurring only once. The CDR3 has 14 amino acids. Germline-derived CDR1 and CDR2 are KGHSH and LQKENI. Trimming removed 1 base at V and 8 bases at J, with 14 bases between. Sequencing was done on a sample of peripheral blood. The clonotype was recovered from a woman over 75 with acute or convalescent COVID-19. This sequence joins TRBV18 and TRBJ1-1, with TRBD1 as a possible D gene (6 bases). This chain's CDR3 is CASSPRQAGHEAFF. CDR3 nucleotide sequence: TGTGCCAGCTCACCACGACAGGCCGGTCACGAAGCTTTCTTT.